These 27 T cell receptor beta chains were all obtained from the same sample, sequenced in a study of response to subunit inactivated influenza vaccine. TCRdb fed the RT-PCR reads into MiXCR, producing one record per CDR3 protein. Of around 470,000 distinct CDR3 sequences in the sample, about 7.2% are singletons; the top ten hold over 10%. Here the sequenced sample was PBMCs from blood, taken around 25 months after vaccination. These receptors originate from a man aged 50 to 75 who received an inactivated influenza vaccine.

The CDR3 region is CATSRDPGQAYEQYF. The CDR3 coding sequence is TGTGCCACCAGCAGAGATCCGGGACAGGCCTACGAGCAGTACTTC. The V gene is TRBV15, the J gene TRBJ2-7; TRBD1 agrees at 8 bases. The CDR3 extends over 15 amino acids. Per the germline V gene, CDR1 is LNHNV and CDR2 is YYDKDF (reference sequence). V trimming: 0 bases; J trimming: 2 bases; junction bases outside the gene matches: 3.

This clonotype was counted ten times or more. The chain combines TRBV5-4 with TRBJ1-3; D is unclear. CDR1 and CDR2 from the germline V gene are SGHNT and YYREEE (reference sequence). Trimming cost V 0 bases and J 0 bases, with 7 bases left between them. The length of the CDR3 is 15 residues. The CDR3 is CASSLDRGSGNTIYF. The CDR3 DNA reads TGTGCCAGCAGCTTGGATCGGGGCTCTGGAAACACCATATATTTT.

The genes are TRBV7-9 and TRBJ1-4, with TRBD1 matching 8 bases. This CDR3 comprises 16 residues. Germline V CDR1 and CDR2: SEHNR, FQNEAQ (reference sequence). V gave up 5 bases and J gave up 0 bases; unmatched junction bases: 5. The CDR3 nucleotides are TGTGCCAGCAGCCCAACAGGGGGGGCAACTAATGAAAAACTGTTTTTT. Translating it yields CASSPTGGATNEKLFF.

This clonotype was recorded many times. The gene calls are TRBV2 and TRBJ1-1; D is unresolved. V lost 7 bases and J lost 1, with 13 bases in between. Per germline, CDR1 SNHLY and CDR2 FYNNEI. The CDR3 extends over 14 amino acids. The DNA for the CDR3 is TGTGCCAGCAAAGTCCCCCTAGGGAACACTGAAGCTTTCTTT. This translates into CASKVPLGNTEAFF.

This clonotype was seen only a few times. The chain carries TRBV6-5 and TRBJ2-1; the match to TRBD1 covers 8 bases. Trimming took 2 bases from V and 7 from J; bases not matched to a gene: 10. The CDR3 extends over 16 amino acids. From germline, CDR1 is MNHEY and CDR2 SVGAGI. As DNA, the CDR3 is TGTGCCAGCAGTTACCCGACGGCAGGGGGCTTAAATGAGCAGTTCTTC. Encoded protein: CASSYPTAGGLNEQFF.

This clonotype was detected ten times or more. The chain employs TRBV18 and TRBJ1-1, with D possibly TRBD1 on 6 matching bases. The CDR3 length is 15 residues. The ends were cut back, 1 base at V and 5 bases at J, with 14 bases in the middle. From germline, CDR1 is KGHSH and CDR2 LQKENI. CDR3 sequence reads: CASSPLTGSSTEAFF. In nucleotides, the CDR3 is TGTGCCAGCTCACCACTTACAGGGTCGTCGACTGAAGCTTTCTTT.

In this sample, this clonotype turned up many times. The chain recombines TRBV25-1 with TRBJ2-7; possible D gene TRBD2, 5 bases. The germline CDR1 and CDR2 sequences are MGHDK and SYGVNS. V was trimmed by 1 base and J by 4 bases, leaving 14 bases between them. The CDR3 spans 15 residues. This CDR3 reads CASSESGVLGYEQYF. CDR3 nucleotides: TGTGCCAGCAGTGAATCCGGGGTTTTGGGGTACGAGCAGTACTTC.

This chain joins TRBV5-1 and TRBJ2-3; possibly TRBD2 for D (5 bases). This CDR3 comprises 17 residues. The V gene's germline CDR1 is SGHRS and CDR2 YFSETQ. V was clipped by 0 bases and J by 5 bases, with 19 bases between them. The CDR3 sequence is CASSLAEREHFKDTQYF. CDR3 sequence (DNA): TGCGCCAGCAGCTTGGCCGAGAGGGAGCATTTTAAAGATACGCAGTATTTT.

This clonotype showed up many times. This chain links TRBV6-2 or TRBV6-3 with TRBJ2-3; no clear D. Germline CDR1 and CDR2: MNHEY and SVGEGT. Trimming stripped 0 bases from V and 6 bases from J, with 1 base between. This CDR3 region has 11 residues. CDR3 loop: CASSYSDTQYF. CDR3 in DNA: TGTGCCAGCAGTTACTCGGATACGCAGTATTTT.

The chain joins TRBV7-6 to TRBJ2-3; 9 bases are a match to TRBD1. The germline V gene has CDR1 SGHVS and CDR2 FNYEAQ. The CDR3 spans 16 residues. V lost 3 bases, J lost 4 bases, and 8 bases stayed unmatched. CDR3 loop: CASSFTRTGASDTQYF. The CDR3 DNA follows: TGTGCCAGCAGCTTTACCAGGACAGGGGCATCAGATACGCAGTATTTT.

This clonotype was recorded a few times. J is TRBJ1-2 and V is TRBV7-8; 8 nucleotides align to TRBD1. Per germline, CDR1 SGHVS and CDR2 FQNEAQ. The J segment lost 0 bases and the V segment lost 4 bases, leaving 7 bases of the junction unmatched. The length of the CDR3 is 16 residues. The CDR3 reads CASSWGGTGTNYGYTF. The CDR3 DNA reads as TGTGCCAGCAGCTGGGGGGGGACAGGAACTAACTATGGCTACACCTTC.

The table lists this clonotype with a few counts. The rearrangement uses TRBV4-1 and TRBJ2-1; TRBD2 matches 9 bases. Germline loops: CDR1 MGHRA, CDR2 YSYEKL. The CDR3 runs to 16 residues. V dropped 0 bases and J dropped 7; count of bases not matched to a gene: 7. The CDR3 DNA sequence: TGCGCCAGCAGCCAAGAGGTTCTAGCGGGGAGGAATGAGCAGTTCTTC. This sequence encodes CASSQEVLAGRNEQFF.

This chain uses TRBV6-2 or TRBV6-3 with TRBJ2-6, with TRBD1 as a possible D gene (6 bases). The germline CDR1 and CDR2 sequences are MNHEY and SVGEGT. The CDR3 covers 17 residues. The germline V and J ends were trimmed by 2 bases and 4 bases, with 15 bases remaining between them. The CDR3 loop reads CASSYSTGITGANVLTF. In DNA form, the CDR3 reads TGTGCCAGCAGTTACAGTACAGGGATAACAGGGGCCAACGTCCTGACTTTC.

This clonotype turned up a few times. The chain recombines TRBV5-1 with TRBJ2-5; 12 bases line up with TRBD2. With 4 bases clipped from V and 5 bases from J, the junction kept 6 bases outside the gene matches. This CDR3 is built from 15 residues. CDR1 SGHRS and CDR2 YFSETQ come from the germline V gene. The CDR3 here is CASSQTSGGRETQYF. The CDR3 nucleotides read TGCGCCAGCAGCCAGACTAGCGGGGGCCGGGAGACCCAGTACTTC.

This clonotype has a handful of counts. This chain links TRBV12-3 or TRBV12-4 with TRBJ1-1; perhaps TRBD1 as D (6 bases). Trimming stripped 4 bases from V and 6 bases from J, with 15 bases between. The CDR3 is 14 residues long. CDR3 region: CASSYQQGSPEAFF. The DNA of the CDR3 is TGTGCCAGCAGTTACCAACAGGGAAGCCCTGAAGCTTTCTTT.

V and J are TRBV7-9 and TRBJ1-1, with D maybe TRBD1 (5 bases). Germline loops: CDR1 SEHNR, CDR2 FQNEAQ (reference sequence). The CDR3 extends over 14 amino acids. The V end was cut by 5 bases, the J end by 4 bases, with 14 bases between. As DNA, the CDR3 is TGTGCCAGCAGCGTCCGGGACCTTTTCACTGAAGCTTTCTTT. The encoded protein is CASSVRDLFTEAFF.

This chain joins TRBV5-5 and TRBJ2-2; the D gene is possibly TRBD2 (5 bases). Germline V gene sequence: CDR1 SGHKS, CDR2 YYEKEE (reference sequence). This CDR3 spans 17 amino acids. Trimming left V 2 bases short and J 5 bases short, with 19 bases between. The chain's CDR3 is CASSFAGGGRLTGELFF. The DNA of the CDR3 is TGTGCCAGCAGCTTCGCTGGCGGAGGAAGGCTTACCGGGGAGCTGTTTTTT.

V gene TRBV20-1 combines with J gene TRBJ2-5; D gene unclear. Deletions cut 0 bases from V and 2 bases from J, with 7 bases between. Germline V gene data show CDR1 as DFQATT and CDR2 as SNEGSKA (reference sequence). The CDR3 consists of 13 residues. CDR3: CSARDGKQETQYF. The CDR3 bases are TGCAGTGCTAGAGATGGGAAGCAAGAGACCCAGTACTTC.

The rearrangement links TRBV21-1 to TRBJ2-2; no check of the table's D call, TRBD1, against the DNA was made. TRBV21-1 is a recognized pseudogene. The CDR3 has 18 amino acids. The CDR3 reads CASSPYEPGQGFTGELFF. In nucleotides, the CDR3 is TGTGCCAGCAGCCCTTACGAACCGGGACAGGGATTCACCGGGGAGCTGTTTTTT.

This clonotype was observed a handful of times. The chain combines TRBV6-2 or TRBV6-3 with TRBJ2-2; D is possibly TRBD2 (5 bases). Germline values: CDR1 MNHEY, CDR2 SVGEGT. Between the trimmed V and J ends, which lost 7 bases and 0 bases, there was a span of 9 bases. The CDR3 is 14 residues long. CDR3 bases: TGTGCCAGCAAAGTAGCGACGAACACCGGGGAGCTGTTTTTT. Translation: CASKVATNTGELFF.

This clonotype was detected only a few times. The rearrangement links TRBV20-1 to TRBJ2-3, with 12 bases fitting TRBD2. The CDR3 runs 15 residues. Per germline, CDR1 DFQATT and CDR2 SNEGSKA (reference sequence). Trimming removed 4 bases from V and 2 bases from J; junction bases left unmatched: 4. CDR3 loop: CSANGLAGHTDTQYF. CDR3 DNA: TGCAGTGCTAACGGACTAGCGGGGCACACAGATACGCAGTATTTT.

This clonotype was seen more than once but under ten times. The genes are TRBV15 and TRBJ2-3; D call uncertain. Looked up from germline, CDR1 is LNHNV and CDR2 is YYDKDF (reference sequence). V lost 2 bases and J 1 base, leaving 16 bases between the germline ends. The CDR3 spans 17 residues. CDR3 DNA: TGTGCCACCAGCAGATCAAGGACGGGCTCGGGCACAGATACGCAGTATTTT. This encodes CATSRSRTGSGTDTQYF. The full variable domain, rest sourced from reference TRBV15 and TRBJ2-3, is DAMVIQNPRYQVTQFGKPVTLSCSQTLNHNVMYWYQQKSSQAPKLLFHYYDKDFNNEADTPDNFQSRRPNTSFCFLDIRSPGLGDTAMYLCATSRSRTGSGTDTQYFGPGTRLTVL.

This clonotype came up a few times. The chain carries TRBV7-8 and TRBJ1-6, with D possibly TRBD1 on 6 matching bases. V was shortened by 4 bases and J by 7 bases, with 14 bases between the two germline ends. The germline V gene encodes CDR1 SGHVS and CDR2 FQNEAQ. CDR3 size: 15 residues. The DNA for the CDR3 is TGTGCCAGCAGCTCATCCGGGACACGAAATTCACCCCTCCACTTT. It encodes CASSSSGTRNSPLHF.

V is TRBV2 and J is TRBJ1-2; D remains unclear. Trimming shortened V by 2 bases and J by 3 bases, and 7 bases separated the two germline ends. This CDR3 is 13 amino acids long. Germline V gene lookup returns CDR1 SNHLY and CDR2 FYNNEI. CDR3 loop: CASSETPDYGYTF. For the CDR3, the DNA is TGTGCCAGCAGTGAAACCCCGGACTATGGCTACACCTTC.

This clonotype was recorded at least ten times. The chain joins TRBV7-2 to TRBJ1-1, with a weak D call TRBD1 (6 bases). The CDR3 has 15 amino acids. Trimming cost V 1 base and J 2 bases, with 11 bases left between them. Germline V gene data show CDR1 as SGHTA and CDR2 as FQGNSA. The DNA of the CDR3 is TGTGCCAGCAGCTTAGTAGAGGACAGTAACACTGAAGCTTTCTTT. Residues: CASSLVEDSNTEAFF. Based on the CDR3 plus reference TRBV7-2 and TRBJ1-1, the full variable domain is GAGVSQSPSNKVTEKGKDVELRCDPISGHTALYWYRQSLGQGLEFLIYFQGNSAPDKSGLPSDRFSAERTGGSVSTLTIQRTQQEDSAVYLCASSLVEDSNTEAFFGQGTRLTVV.

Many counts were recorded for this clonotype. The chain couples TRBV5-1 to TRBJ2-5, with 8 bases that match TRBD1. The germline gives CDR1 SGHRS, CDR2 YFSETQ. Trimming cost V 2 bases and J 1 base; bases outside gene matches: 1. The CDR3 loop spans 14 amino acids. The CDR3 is CASSFTGGQETQYF. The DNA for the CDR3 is TGCGCCAGCAGCTTCACAGGGGGCCAAGAGACCCAGTACTTC.

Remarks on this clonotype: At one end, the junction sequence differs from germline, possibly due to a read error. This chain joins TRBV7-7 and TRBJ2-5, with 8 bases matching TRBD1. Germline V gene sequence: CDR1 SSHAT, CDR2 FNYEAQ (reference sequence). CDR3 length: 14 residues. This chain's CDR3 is CASSPDRGQETQYF. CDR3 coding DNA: TGTGCTAGCAGCCCCGACAGGGGACAAGAGACCCAGTACTTC.